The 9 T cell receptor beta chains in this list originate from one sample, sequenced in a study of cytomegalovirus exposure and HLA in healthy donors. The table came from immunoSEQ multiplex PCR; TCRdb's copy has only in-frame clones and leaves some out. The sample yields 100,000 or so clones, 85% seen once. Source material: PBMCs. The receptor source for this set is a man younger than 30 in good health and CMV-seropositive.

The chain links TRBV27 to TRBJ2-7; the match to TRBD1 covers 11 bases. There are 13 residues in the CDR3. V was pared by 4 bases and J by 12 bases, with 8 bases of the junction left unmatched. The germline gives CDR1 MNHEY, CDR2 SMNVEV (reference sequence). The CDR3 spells CASSWRGQGELYF. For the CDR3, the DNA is TGTGCCAGCAGTTGGCGGGGACAGGGGGAACTGTACTTC.

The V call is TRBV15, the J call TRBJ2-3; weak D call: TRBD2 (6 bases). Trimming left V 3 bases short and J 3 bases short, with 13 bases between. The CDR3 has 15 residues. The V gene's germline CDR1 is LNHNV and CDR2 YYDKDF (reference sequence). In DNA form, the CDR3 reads TGTGCCACCAGCAGGCGGGACCTGAGTACAGATACGCAGTATTTT. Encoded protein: CATSRRDLSTDTQYF.

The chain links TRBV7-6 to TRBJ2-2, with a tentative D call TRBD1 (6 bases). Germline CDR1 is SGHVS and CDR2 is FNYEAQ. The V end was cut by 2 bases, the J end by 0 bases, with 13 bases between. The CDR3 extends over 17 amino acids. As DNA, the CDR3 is TGTGCCAGCAGCTTACAGGGGCTCCCCCCGAACACCGGGGAGCTGTTTTTT. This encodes CASSLQGLPPNTGELFF.

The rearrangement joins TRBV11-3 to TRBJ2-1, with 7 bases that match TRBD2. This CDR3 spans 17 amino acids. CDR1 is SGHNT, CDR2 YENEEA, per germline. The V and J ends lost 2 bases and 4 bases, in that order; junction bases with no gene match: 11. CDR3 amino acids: CASSLFTGTTLYNEQFF. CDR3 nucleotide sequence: TGTGCCAGCAGCTTATTTACCGGGACTACCCTATACAATGAGCAGTTCTTC.

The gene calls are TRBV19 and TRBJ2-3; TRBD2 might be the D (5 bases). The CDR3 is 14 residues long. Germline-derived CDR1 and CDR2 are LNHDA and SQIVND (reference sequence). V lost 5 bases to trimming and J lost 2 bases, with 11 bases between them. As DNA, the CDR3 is TGTGCCAGTAGTGACTCCGGGGACACAGATACGCAGTATTTT. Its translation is CASSDSGDTDTQYF.

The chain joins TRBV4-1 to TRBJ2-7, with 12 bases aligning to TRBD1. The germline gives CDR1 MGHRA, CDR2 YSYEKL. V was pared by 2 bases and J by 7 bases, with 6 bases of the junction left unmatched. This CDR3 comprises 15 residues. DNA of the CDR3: TGCGCCAGCAGCCAACCGGGACAGGGGGCGGTTGAGCAGTACTTC. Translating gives CASSQPGQGAVEQYF.

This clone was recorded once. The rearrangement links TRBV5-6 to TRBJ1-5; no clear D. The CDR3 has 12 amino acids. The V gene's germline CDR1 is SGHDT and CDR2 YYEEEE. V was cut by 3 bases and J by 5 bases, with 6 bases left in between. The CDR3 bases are TGTGCCAGCAGCTGGAGAGATCAGCCCCAGCATTTT. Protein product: CASSWRDQPQHF.

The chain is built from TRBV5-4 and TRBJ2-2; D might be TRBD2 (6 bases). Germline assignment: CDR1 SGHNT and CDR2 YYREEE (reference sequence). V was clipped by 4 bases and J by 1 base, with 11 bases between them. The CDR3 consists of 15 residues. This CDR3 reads CASSKGLLNTGELFF. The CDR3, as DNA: TGTGCCAGCAGCAAGGGACTTCTGAACACCGGGGAGCTGTTTTTT.

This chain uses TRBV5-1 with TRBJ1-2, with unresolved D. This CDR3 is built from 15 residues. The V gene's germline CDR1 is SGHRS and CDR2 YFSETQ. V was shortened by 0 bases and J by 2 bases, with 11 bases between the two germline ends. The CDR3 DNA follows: TGCGCCAGCAGCTTGGGAGACAACATAAACTATGGCTACACCTTC. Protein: CASSLGDNINYGYTF.